This T cell receptor beta chain was recorded in a study of blood T cell repertoires in COVID-19. Germline V gives CDR1 SQVTM, CDR2 ANQGSEA. Trimming took 7 bases from V and 6 from J, leaving 9 bases between them. This CDR3 is built from 10 residues. Generated by immunoSEQ multiplex PCR, the TCRdb table keeps only in-frame clones and is missing some. Of approximately 440,000 clones in the sample, 90% are singletons; the top ten hold 0.55% to 0.75%. Those enrolled, adults aged about 18 to 95 years, came from around 25 US areas. Participants had their cohort set by participant-reported clinical history. Two negative PCRs, clearance, or symptom resolution characterized the recovered Cohort 3 donors.

The specimen sequenced was PBMCs or T cells enriched from blood (not recorded which). This rearrangement joins TRBV29-1 to TRBJ1-2; possible D gene TRBD1, 5 bases. This TCR derives from a man aged 18 to 30 who had recovered from COVID-19. The DNA of the CDR3 is TGCAGCGCAGACAGTAATGGCTACACCTTC. This translates into CSADSNGYTF.